This TCR beta chain was recorded in a study of CD8+CD57+ T cells in acquired aplastic anemia. Trimming took 5 bases from V and 5 from J; bases not matched to a gene: 4. The CDR3 length is 14 residues. Per the germline V gene, CDR1 is SEHNR and CDR2 is FQNEAQ (reference sequence). Patients chosen for sequencing had CD8+CD57+ cells that had expanded, as shown by flow cytometry. TCR beta VDJ and CDR3 profiling used genomic DNA as template. Using its own MiXCR run on the reads, TCRdb lists one record per CDR3 protein. The sample consists of roughly 250,000 distinct CDR3 sequences, more than 40% of them appearing once.

The sequence was collected from a human donor with aplastic anemia. The chain joins TRBV7-9 to TRBJ2-2, with 8 bases aligning to TRBD2. Specimen: sorted CD4+, CD8+, or CD8+CD57+ T cells (not recorded which) from PBMCs. CDR3 coding DNA: TGTGCCAGCAGCCTCGGGGGGGCGACCGGGGAGCTGTTTTTT. The encoded protein is CASSLGGATGELFF.